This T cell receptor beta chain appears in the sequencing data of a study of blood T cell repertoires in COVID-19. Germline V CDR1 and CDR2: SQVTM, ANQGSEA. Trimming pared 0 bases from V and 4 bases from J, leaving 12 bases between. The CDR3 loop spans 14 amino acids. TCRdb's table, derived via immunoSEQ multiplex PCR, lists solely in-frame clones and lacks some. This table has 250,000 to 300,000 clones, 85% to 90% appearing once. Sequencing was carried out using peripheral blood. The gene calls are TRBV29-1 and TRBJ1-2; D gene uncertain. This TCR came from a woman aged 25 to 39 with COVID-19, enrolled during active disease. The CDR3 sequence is CSVEEVYPSYGYTF. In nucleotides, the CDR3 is TGCAGCGTTGAAGAGGTCTACCCCTCCTATGGCTACACCTTC.